The 7 T cell receptor beta chains given below trace back to one sample, sequenced in a study of metastatic and nonmetastatic thyroid tumors. Thyroid surgery took place with no prior treatment in any patient. From the PCR reads, TCRdb re-called clones with MiXCR. The sample has 10,000 to 13,000 clones, over 25% seen once; the top ten hold over 9.5%. The specimen was tumor tissue. These receptors all stem from a male donor with papillary thyroid cancer or a benign thyroid nodule (not recorded which). Some clones in this sample may be carry-over from other donors' samples.

This chain links TRBV6-2 or TRBV6-3 with TRBJ2-2, with 9 bases matching TRBD1. The CDR3 runs 16 residues. Germline-derived CDR1 and CDR2 are MNHEY and SVGEGT. Trimming at V came to 6 bases and at J to 5 bases, leaving 10 bases not matched to a gene. The CDR3 here is CASRPAGTGRTGELFF. As DNA, the CDR3 is TGTGCCAGCAGACCCGCCGGGACAGGGAGGACCGGGGAGCTGTTTTTT.

CDR3: CASSQGRLSGANVLTF. In DNA form, the CDR3 reads TGTGCCAGCAGCCAAGGCCGGCTCTCTGGGGCCAACGTCCTGACTTTC. This sequence joins TRBV4-2 and TRBJ2-6; D gene uncertain. V shed 1 base and J shed 0 bases, with 7 bases lying between them. Germline-derived CDR1 and CDR2 are LGHNA and YNFKEQ. CDR3 size: 16 residues.

The chain combines TRBV9 with TRBJ1-1; D is undetermined. V lost 0 bases and J 2 bases, leaving 8 bases between the germline ends. Germline CDR1 SGDLS, CDR2 YYNGEE. The CDR3 is made up of 14 amino acids. The CDR3 here is CASSVAPTNTEAFF. The CDR3 DNA reads TGTGCCAGCAGCGTAGCTCCCACCAACACTGAAGCTTTCTTT. The full variable domain, completed using reference TRBV9 and TRBJ1-1, is DSGVTQTPKHLITATGQRVTLRCSPRSGDLSVYWYQQSLDQGLQFLIQYYNGEERAKGNILERFSAQQFPDLHSELNLSSLELGDSALYFCASSVAPTNTEAFFGQGTRLTVV.

The chain recombines TRBV4-2 with TRBJ2-2; D may be TRBD2 (6 bases). The CDR3 is made up of 16 amino acids. Looked up from germline, CDR1 is LGHNA and CDR2 is YNFKEQ. V was clipped by 4 bases and J by 5 bases, with 17 bases between them. The CDR3 region is CASSPDWAGRTGELFF. Here the CDR3 DNA reads TGTGCCAGCAGCCCAGATTGGGCGGGAAGGACCGGGGAGCTGTTTTTT.

This clone was recorded many times. The same CDR3 is also encoded by other DNA sequences in this sample. The rearrangement links TRBV9 to TRBJ1-1; D is ambiguous. The V and J ends lost 3 bases and 2 bases respectively, with 5 bases between them. Germline V gene sequence: CDR1 SGDLS, CDR2 YYNGEE. The CDR3 totals 12 residues. The CDR3 loop is CASSGSNTEAFF. As DNA, the CDR3 is TGTGCCAGCAGCGGATCAAACACTGAAGCTTTCTTT.

The chain employs TRBV28 and TRBJ1-1; D unclear. V shed 2 bases and J shed 5 bases, with 3 bases lying between them. This CDR3 region has 11 residues. CDR1 MDHEN and CDR2 SYDVKM come from the germline V gene. CDR3 amino acids: CASSLLTEAFF. CDR3 nucleotide sequence: TGTGCCAGCAGTTTACTTACTGAAGCTTTCTTT. Full variable domain (outside the CDR3, taken from reference TRBV28 and TRBJ1-1): DVKVTQSSRYLVKRTGEKVFLECVQDMDHENMFWYRQDPGLGLRLIYFSYDVKMKEKGDIPEGYSVSREKKERFSLILESASTNQTSMYLCASSLLTEAFFGQGTRLTVV.

This chain uses TRBV30 with TRBJ2-3, with D perhaps TRBD2 (5 bases). The CDR3 extends over 16 amino acids. Germline CDR1 is GTSNPN and CDR2 is SVGIG (reference sequence). The V end was cut by 1 base, the J end by 6 bases, with 20 bases between. CDR3 DNA: TGTGCCTGGAGTGATCGGCTAGCTCCTAGTCGGGATACGCAGTATTTT. Translated, it gives CAWSDRLAPSRDTQYF.